These T cell receptor beta chains were read from a single sample in a study of CD8+ T cells in alopecia areata. The method was immunoSEQ multiplex PCR; TCRdb's version includes in-frame clones alone and lacks a portion of them. The sample includes over 95,000 clones, more than 35% of them seen just once. Input material: CD4+ T cells sorted from blood. The source of these receptors is a human donor with alopecia areata. The CDR3 runs from the conserved cysteine through the conserved F or W. Each record gives: V gene, clone size, J gene, D gene, CDR3 DNA, CDR3 protein. The D gene is left open where the match is weak. A row's size may be missing; if present it is once, few, many or a size class.

>TRBV30|few|TRBJ2-7|-
TGTGCCTGGAAATTCGGGGGTTCCTACGAGCAGTACTTC
CAWKFGGSYEQYF
>TRBV11-2|few|TRBJ2-7|-
TGTGCCAGCAGCTTAGTACAGACGCTGTACTTC
CASSLVQTLYF
>TRBV5-1|few|TRBJ2-1|-
TGCGCCAGCAGCTTGGATGTTGAAGATGAGCAGTTCTTC
CASSLDVEDEQFF
>TRBV5-6|-|TRBJ1-2|TRBD1
TGTGCCAGCAGCAGAAGACAGGGGTTAAACTATGGCTACACCTTC
CASSRRQGLNYGYTF
>TRBV27|-|TRBJ2-1|-
TGTGCCAGCGCGCATAACAATGAGCAGTTCTTC
CASAHNNEQFF
>TRBV18|-|TRBJ2-5|-
TGTGCCAGCTCACCAGGTGTGGAGACCCAGTACTTC
CASSPGVETQYF
>TRBV5-1|-|TRBJ2-5|-
TGCGCCAGCAGCACCGGACTGCAAGAGACCCAGTACTTC
CASSTGLQETQYF
>TRBV28|-|TRBJ1-1|-
TGTGCCAGCAGTTCGATTGTAGGAAGGACTGAAGCTTTCTTT
CASSSIVGRTEAFF
>TRBV5-1|-|TRBJ2-3|TRBD2
TGCGCCAGCAGCAAAGGACTAGCGGGGTATAGCACAGATACGCAGTATTTT
CASSKGLAGYSTDTQYF
>TRBV29-1|few|TRBJ2-7|-
TGCAGCGTTGAAGAGGGAGGGGGCTACGAGCAGTACTTC
CSVEEGGGYEQYF